This entry describes one T cell receptor beta chain. What it binds is unknown. The data derive from a study of T cell responses to AZD1222 COVID-19 vaccine. Study-wide points: A mostly white British donor set with more females was recruited, and clonal diversity was possibly underestimated.

Profiled with immunoSEQ multiplex PCR; TCRdb holds only in-frame clones, not every one. This sample yields 90,000 to 150,000 clones, of which under 85% are seen a single time; 6.2% belongs to the top ten. The J segment lost 4 bases and the V segment lost 5 bases, leaving 6 bases of the junction unmatched. The length of the CDR3 is 15 residues. CDR1 is SNHLY, CDR2 FYNNEI, per germline. The specimen comprised peripheral blood, sampled on day 0 of AZD1222 vaccination. The chain combines TRBV2 with TRBJ1-4; the match to TRBD1 covers 8 bases. The TCR originated in an adult in good health. Here the CDR3 DNA reads TGTGCCAGCAGTTATAGGACAGGGCATAATGAAAAACTGTTTTTT. This codes for CASSYRTGHNEKLFF.